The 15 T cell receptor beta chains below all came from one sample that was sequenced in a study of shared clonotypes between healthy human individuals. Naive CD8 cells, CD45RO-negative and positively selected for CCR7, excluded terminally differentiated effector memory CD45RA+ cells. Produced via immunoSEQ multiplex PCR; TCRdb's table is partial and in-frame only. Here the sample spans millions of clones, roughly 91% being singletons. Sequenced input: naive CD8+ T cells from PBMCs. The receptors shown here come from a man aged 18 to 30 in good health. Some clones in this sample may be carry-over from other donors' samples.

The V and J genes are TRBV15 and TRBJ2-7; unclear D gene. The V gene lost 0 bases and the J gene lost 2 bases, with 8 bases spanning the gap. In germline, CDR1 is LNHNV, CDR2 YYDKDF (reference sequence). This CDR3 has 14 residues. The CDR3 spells CATSRDLGTYEQYF. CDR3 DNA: TGTGCCACCAGCAGAGATCTGGGCACCTACGAGCAGTACTTC.

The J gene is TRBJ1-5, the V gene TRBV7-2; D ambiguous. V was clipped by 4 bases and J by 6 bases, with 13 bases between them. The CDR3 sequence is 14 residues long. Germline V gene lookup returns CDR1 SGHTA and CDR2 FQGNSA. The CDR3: CASSYGPTPQPQHF. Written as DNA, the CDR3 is TGTGCCAGCAGCTACGGTCCCACCCCTCAGCCCCAGCATTTT.

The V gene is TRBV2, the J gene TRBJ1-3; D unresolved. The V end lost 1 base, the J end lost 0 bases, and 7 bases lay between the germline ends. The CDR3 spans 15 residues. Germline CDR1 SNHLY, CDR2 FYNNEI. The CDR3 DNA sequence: TGTGCCAGCAGTGAAGGGCGGAGCTCTGGAAACACCATATATTTT. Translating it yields CASSEGRSSGNTIYF.

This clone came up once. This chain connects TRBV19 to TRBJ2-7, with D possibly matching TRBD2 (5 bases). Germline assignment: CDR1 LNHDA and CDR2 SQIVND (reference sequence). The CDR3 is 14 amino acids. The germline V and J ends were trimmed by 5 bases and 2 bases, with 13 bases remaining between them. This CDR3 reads CASSWAEGTYEQYF. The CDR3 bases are TGTGCCAGTAGTTGGGCCGAGGGCACCTACGAGCAGTACTTC.

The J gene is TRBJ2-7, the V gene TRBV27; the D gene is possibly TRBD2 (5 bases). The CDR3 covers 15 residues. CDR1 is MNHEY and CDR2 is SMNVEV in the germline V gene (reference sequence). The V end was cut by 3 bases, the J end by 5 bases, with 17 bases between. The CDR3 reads CASSFSGVSVNEQYF. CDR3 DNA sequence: TGTGCCAGCAGTTTTTCCGGAGTTAGCGTAAACGAGCAGTACTTC.

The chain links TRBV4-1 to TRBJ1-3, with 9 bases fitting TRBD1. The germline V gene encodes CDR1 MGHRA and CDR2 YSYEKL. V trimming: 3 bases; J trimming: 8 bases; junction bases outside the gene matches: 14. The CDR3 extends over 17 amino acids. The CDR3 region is CASSHPPADRGWYTIYF. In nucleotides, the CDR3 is TGCGCCAGCAGCCACCCGCCGGCGGACAGGGGTTGGTACACCATATATTTT.

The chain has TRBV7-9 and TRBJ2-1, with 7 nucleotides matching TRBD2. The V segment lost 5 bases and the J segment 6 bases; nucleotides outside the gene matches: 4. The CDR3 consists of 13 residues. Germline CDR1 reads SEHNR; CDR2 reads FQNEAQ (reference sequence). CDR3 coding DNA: TGTGCCAGCAGCGGGAGGGCCTCCAATGAGCAGTTCTTC. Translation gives CASSGRASNEQFF.

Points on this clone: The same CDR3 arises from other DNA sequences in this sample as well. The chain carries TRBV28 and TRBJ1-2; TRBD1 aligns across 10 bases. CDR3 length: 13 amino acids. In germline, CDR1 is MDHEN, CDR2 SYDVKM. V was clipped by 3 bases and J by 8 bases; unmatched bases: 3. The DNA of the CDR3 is TGTGCCAGCAGTTTCGGGACAGGGGACGGCTACACCTTC. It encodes CASSFGTGDGYTF.

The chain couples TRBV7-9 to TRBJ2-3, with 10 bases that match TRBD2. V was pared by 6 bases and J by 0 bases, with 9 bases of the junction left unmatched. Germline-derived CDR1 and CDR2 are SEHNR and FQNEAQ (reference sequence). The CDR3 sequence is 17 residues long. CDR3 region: CASSERTSGSSTDTQYF. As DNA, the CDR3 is TGTGCCAGCAGTGAAAGGACTAGCGGCTCTAGCACAGATACGCAGTATTTT. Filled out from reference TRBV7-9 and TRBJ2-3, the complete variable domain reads DTGVSQNPRHKITKRGQNVTFRCDPISEHNRLYWYRQTLGQGPEFLTYFQNEAQLEKSRLLSDRFSAERPKGSFSTLEIQRTEQGDSAMYLCASSERTSGSSTDTQYFGPGTRLTVL.

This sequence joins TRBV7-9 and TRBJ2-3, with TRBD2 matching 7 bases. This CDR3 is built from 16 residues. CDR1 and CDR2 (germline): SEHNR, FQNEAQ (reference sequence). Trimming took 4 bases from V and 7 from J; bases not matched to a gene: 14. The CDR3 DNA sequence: TGTGCCAGCAGCTCAGAGGCGGGGCGGGAGATTTATACGCAGTATTTT. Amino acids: CASSSEAGREIYTQYF.

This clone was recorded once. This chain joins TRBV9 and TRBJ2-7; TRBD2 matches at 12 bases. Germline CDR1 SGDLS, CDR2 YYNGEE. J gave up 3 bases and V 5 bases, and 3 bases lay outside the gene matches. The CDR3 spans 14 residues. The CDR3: CASSETSGGYEQYF. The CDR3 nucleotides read TGTGCCAGCAGTGAGACTAGCGGGGGCTACGAGCAGTACTTC.

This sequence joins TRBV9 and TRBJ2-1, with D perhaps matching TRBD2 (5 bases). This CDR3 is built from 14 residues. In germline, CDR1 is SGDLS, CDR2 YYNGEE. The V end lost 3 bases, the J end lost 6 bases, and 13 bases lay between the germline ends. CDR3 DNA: TGTGCCAGCAGCGGCGGGTCTCCGGGCAATGAGCAGTTCTTC. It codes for CASSGGSPGNEQFF.

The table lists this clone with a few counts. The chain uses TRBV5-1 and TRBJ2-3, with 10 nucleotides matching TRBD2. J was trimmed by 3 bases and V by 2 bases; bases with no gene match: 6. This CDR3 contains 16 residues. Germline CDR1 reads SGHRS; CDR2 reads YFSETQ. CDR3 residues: CASSFSGRDITDTQYF. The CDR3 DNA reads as TGCGCCAGCAGCTTCAGCGGGAGGGATATTACAGATACGCAGTATTTT.

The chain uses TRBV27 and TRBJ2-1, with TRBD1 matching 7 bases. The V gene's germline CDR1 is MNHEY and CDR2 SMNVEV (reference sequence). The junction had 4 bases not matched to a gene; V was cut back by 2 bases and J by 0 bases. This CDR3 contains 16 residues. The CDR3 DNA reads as TGTGCCAGCAGTTTACTCGGGACAGCCTCCTACAATGAGCAGTTCTTC. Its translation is CASSLLGTASYNEQFF.

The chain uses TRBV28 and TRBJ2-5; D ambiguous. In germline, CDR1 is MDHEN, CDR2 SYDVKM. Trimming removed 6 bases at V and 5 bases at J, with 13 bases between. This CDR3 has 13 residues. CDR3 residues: CASRPTESETQYF. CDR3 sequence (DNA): TGTGCCAGCAGGCCGACCGAATCGGAGACCCAGTACTTC.